The next 18 T cell receptor beta chains were all read from a single sample in a study of post-analysis software for immune sequencing data. Their recognized antigens are unknown. Whole-study results and caveats: TRBV5-6, TRBV5-1 and TRBV20-1 belonged to a set of a handful of TRBV segments that were more frequent in patients than controls.

TCR beta cDNA libraries included unique molecular identifiers. TCRdb re-called the PCR reads with MiXCR, one entry per CDR3 protein. The table has some 450,000 distinct CDR3 sequences, around 40% seen once; the top ten hold 9% to 14%. Sequencing input: blood. Every receptor here comes from a girl aged 10 to 17 with multiple sclerosis.

CDR3 in amino acids: CASSYSVGRSSYEQYF. The CDR3 bases are TGTGCCAGCAGTTACTCGGTCGGACGGAGCTCCTACGAGCAGTACTTC. The V call is TRBV6-5, the J call TRBJ2-7, with no clear D. Germline CDR1 MNHEY, CDR2 SVGAGI. Trimming shortened V by 0 bases and J by 0 bases, and 12 bases separated the two germline ends. CDR3 length equals 16 residues.

Concerning this clonotype itself: Compared with germline, one end of the junction differs, possibly owing to a read error. The chain employs TRBV6-5 and TRBJ1-1, with D possibly TRBD1 on 5 matching bases. CDR1 is MNHEY, CDR2 SVGAGI, per germline. This CDR3 has 15 amino acids. CDR3 coding DNA: TGTGCCAGCAGTCACTCTGGGACGGCGAACACTGAAGCTTTCTTT. It specifies CASSHSGTANTEAFF.

This chain connects TRBV29-1 to TRBJ1-2; 8 bases line up with TRBD1. The CDR3 consists of 13 residues. V was pared by 7 bases and J by 5 bases, with 9 bases of the junction left unmatched. From germline, CDR1 is SQVTM and CDR2 ANQGSEA. The CDR3 region is CSGAGQGAYGYTF. The CDR3 DNA reads TGCAGCGGTGCAGGCCAGGGGGCTTATGGCTACACCTTC.

The genes are TRBV3-1 and TRBJ2-3; maybe TRBD2 (6 bases). Germline CDR1 and CDR2: LGHDT and YNNKEL (reference sequence). The CDR3 runs 13 residues. V lost 3 bases, J lost 7 bases, and 11 bases lay in between. The DNA for the CDR3 is TGTGCCAGCAGCCAGAGGCGGGGTAATACGCAGTATTTT. It yields the protein CASSQRRGNTQYF.

The V call is TRBV9, the J call TRBJ2-7, with TRBD2 matching 7 bases. CDR3 length: 15 residues. The J segment lost 4 bases and the V segment lost 0 bases, leaving 7 bases of the junction unmatched. From germline, CDR1 is SGDLS and CDR2 YYNGEE. Written as DNA, the CDR3 is TGTGCCAGCAGCGTAGGGAGGGAGGGCGAGTACGAGCAGTACTTC. Its protein product is CASSVGREGEYEQYF.

V and J are TRBV20-1 and TRBJ2-3; D remains unclear. CDR1 DFQATT and CDR2 SNEGSKA come from the germline V gene (reference sequence). V was pared by 6 bases and J by 0 bases, with 10 bases between. The CDR3 spans 13 residues. This CDR3 reads CSASRPSTDTQYF. The CDR3 bases are TGCAGTGCCTCACGGCCAAGCACAGATACGCAGTATTTT.

The V call is TRBV6-5, the J call TRBJ1-6; no definite D call. Trimming cost V 5 bases and J 10 bases, with 12 bases left between them. CDR1 and CDR2 from the germline V gene are MNHEY and SVGAGI. The CDR3 loop spans 13 amino acids. CDR3 sequence reads: CASSDRPDSPLHF. The CDR3 DNA is TGTGCCAGCAGTGACCGTCCGGACTCACCCCTCCACTTT.

The chain recombines TRBV24-1 with TRBJ2-7; D is possibly TRBD1 or TRBD2 (5 bases each). The CDR3 extends over 17 amino acids. Trimming shortened V by 5 bases and J by 0 bases, and 19 bases separated the two germline ends. In germline, CDR1 is KGHDR, CDR2 SFDVKD. The chain's CDR3 is CATSASEGAGSSYEQYF. The CDR3, as DNA: TGTGCCACCAGTGCTTCGGAAGGGGCGGGTAGCTCCTACGAGCAGTACTTC.

The rearrangement links TRBV29-1 to TRBJ2-3; 9 bases agree with TRBD2. The CDR3 extends over 13 amino acids. The germline gives CDR1 SQVTM, CDR2 ANQGSEA. V lost 3 bases to trimming and J lost 3 bases; unmatched junction nucleotides: 1. The chain's CDR3 is CSVDLAGTDTQYF. In DNA form, the CDR3 reads TGCAGCGTTGACCTAGCGGGAACAGATACGCAGTATTTT.

The chain is built from TRBV5-1 and TRBJ2-3, with 9 bases lining up with TRBD1. V was clipped by 0 bases and J by 4 bases; unmatched bases: 9. Germline CDR1 and CDR2: SGHRS and YFSETQ. The CDR3 spans 17 residues. CDR3 DNA: TGCGCCAGCAGCTTGGCCGGGGGACAGGGCTTATCAGATACGCAGTATTTT. The encoded protein is CASSLAGGQGLSDTQYF.

J is TRBJ2-3 and V is TRBV2, with 8 bases lining up with TRBD2. Germline V CDR1 and CDR2: SNHLY, FYNNEI. The CDR3 is 13 amino acids. V was pared by 8 bases and J by 5 bases, with 6 bases of the junction left unmatched. The DNA for the CDR3 is TGTGCCAGCCCTAGCGGGTATAGAGATACGCAGTATTTT. It encodes CASPSGYRDTQYF.

This clonotype was counted a few times. V is TRBV7-3 and J is TRBJ2-1, with D possibly matching TRBD2 (5 bases). V was cut by 5 bases and J by 6 bases, with 8 bases left in between. The CDR3 loop spans 12 amino acids. Germline CDR1 is SGHTA and CDR2 is FQGTGA. CDR3 region: CASSQDFNEQFF. The CDR3 DNA sequence: TGTGCCAGCAGCCAGGACTTCAATGAGCAGTTCTTC.

This sequence joins TRBV12-3 or TRBV12-4 and TRBJ2-7; 11 bases match TRBD1. The end of the DNA aligns better with TRBJ2-5, so the J call may be wrong. The CDR3 contains 14 residues. This chain's CDR3 is CASRDRGNGETQYF. CDR3 nucleotide sequence: TGTGCCTCCCGGGACAGGGGGAATGGAGAGACCCAGTACTTC.

The chain uses TRBV7-3 and TRBJ2-1, with TRBD2 matching over 7 bases. V shed 7 bases, J shed 6 bases, and the junction held 12 bases outside the gene matches. This CDR3 spans 15 amino acids. CDR1 is SGHTA, CDR2 FQGTGA, per germline. The CDR3 is CASTPSRTSVNEQFF. The CDR3 DNA reads as TGTGCCAGCACCCCATCGAGGACTAGTGTCAATGAGCAGTTCTTC.

CDR3 sequence reads: CATRWVAGYYEQYF. CDR3 DNA: TGTGCCACCCGATGGGTTGCAGGGTACTACGAGCAGTACTTC. V gene TRBV24-1 combines with J gene TRBJ2-5, with D possibly TRBD1 on 5 matching bases. The DNA end is a closer match to TRBJ2-7, so the J assignment may be wrong. Germline loops: CDR1 KGHDR, CDR2 SFDVKD. The CDR3 extends over 14 amino acids.

V gene TRBV5-1 combines with J gene TRBJ2-7; D gene ambiguous. V was trimmed by 2 bases and J by 9 bases, leaving 18 bases between them. The CDR3 is 14 amino acids. Germline values: CDR1 SGHRS, CDR2 YFSETQ. The CDR3 sequence: CASSLTYGEHGQYF. CDR3 bases: TGCGCCAGCAGCTTAACCTATGGGGAACACGGGCAGTACTTC.

This clonotype was seen many times. The rearrangement joins TRBV9 to TRBJ2-1; maybe TRBD2 (5 bases). The CDR3 runs 15 residues. V was trimmed by 0 bases and J by 3 bases, leaving 10 bases between them. Germline V gene sequence: CDR1 SGDLS, CDR2 YYNGEE. CDR3 region: CASSVAGGGYNEQFF. The CDR3 DNA reads TGTGCCAGCAGCGTAGCTGGAGGAGGCTACAATGAGCAGTTCTTC. The entire variable domain, with the rest obtained from reference TRBV9 and TRBJ2-1, is as follows: DSGVTQTPKHLITATGQRVTLRCSPRSGDLSVYWYQQSLDQGLQFLIQYYNGEERAKGNILERFSAQQFPDLHSELNLSSLELGDSALYFCASSVAGGGYNEQFFGPGTRLTVL.

This clonotype has more than one count but fewer than ten. The chain has TRBV3-1 and TRBJ2-7; D uncertain. Germline V gives CDR1 LGHDT, CDR2 YNNKEL (reference sequence). V lost 7 bases, J lost 2 bases, and 9 bases lay in between. The CDR3 has 12 residues. CDR3 loop: CASTRGAYEQYF. Written as DNA, the CDR3 is TGTGCCAGCACCCGCGGAGCCTACGAGCAGTACTTC.